The 30 T cell receptor beta chains reported below all come from one sample, sequenced in a study of blood T cell repertoires in COVID-19. Method: immunoSEQ multiplex PCR; TCRdb's copy keeps in-frame clones and lacks some. The profile shows about 210,000 clones, around 88% of them singletons. Material: peripheral blood. The origin of the receptors is a man aged 18 to 29 with active or convalescent COVID-19.

For the CDR3, the DNA is TGTGCCAGCAGCCAAGGATCGAGCTCCTACAATGAGCAGTTCTTC. Amino acid sequence: CASSQGSSSYNEQFF. This chain connects TRBV14 to TRBJ2-1; no firm D call. This CDR3 has 15 amino acids. CDR1 and CDR2 (germline): SGHDN, FVKESK. The V end lost 1 base, the J end lost 0 bases, and 7 bases lay between the germline ends.

The chain carries TRBV6-5 and TRBJ2-7, with 9 bases matching TRBD1. The CDR3 length is 14 residues. J was trimmed by 5 bases and V by 6 bases; bases with no gene match: 8. CDR1 and CDR2 (germline): MNHEY, SVGAGI. The CDR3 DNA is TGTGCCAGCAGAAGGGACAGGGTAATACACGAGCAGTACTTC. As protein: CASRRDRVIHEQYF.

The chain links TRBV7-3 to TRBJ2-2; tentatively, D is TRBD2 (6 bases). The V end was cut by 8 bases, the J end by 2 bases, with 15 bases between. The germline gives CDR1 SGHTA, CDR2 FQGTGA. This CDR3 region has 15 residues. CDR3 region: CASQSLATNTGELFF. CDR3 nucleotides: TGTGCCAGCCAATCTCTAGCGACCAACACCGGGGAGCTGTTTTTT.

This clone was detected a few times. The J gene is TRBJ1-1, the V gene TRBV6-6; D is unresolved. The germline V gene encodes CDR1 MNHNY and CDR2 SVGAGI (reference sequence). The CDR3 contains 13 residues. Trimming shortened V by 4 bases and J by 1 base, and 7 bases separated the two germline ends. CDR3 protein: CASSFQKNTEAFF. CDR3 coding DNA: TGTGCCAGCAGTTTTCAGAAGAACACTGAAGCTTTCTTT.

This chain joins TRBV7-8 and TRBJ1-1, with D unclear. CDR3 size: 12 residues. V dropped 2 bases and J dropped 7 bases, with 8 bases sitting between them. Germline V lookup: CDR1 SGHVS, CDR2 FQNEAQ. The CDR3 protein is CASSLRDNEAFF. The CDR3 region has the DNA TGTGCCAGCAGCTTAAGAGACAATGAAGCTTTCTTT.

The chain recombines TRBV28 with TRBJ2-1, with TRBD2 identical over 13 bases. Germline CDR1 MDHEN, CDR2 SYDVKM. Germline trimming cut 6 bases from V and 4 bases from J; bases unmatched to any gene: 3. This CDR3 is built from 15 residues. The CDR3 loop reads CASSTSGREYNEQFF. The DNA for the CDR3 is TGTGCCAGCAGCACTAGCGGGAGGGAATACAATGAGCAGTTCTTC.

The chain carries TRBV2 and TRBJ1-4, with D unclear. Between the trimmed V and J ends, which lost 9 bases and 1 base, there was a span of 12 bases. CDR3 length: 14 residues. Germline CDR1 and CDR2: SNHLY and FYNNEI. The chain's CDR3 is CASKSVVTNEKLFF. CDR3 nucleotide sequence: TGTGCCAGTAAAAGCGTGGTAACTAATGAAAAACTGTTTTTT.

For the CDR3, the DNA is TGTGCCAGCAGCTCCCCCGACAACTCTGGGGCCAACGTCCTGACTTTC. Its protein is CASSSPDNSGANVLTF. The chain couples TRBV28 to TRBJ2-6; D is uncertain. Germline V gene data show CDR1 as MDHEN and CDR2 as SYDVKM. V was trimmed by 6 bases and J by 0 bases, leaving 12 bases between them. CDR3 length equals 16 residues.

The V and J genes are TRBV6-5 and TRBJ2-3, with no clear D. Germline CDR1 is MNHEY and CDR2 is SVGAGI. The ends were cut back, 6 bases at V and 0 bases at J, with 4 bases in the middle. The CDR3 extends over 12 amino acids. CDR3 nucleotide sequence: TGTGCCAGCAGGAGGAGCACAGATACGCAGTATTTT. The encoded protein is CASRRSTDTQYF.

V is TRBV28 and J is TRBJ1-2; D gene ambiguous. Germline loops: CDR1 MDHEN, CDR2 SYDVKM. The germline V and J ends were trimmed by 3 bases and 4 bases, with 12 bases remaining between them. The CDR3 loop spans 14 amino acids. CDR3 DNA sequence: TGTGCCAGCAGTTTGTCGTCAGTAATCTATGGCTACACCTTC. Protein: CASSLSSVIYGYTF.

The chain recombines TRBV18 with TRBJ1-1, with D unclear. The V and J ends lost 4 bases and 1 base respectively, with 10 bases between them. CDR1 and CDR2 from the germline V gene are KGHSH and LQKENI. The CDR3 sequence is 14 residues long. The CDR3 DNA is TGTGCCAGCTCACTTTATGGTAGGAACACTGAAGCTTTCTTT. As protein: CASSLYGRNTEAFF.

The rearrangement uses TRBV18 and TRBJ2-7; D is ambiguous. This CDR3 spans 16 amino acids. Germline loops: CDR1 KGHSH, CDR2 LQKENI. V lost 0 bases and J 0 bases, leaving 12 bases between the germline ends. The CDR3 spells CASSPPAGASSYEQYF. The CDR3 nucleotides read TGTGCCAGCTCACCACCGGCCGGAGCAAGCTCCTACGAGCAGTACTTC.

V is TRBV6-1 and J is TRBJ2-3; the D gene is possibly TRBD1 (6 bases). CDR3 length: 15 amino acids. Trimming shortened V by 3 bases and J by 0 bases, and 10 bases separated the two germline ends. Germline V lookup: CDR1 MNHNS, CDR2 SASEGT. The CDR3 DNA is TGTGCCAGCAGTGATGGGCAGGGGAGCACAGATACGCAGTATTTT. It codes for CASSDGQGSTDTQYF.

The rearrangement joins TRBV28 to TRBJ2-3; D is unresolved. In germline, CDR1 is MDHEN, CDR2 SYDVKM. The CDR3 covers 13 residues. With 3 bases removed from V and 4 bases from J, the gap between germline ends came to 8 bases. Here the CDR3 DNA reads TGTGCCAGCAGTTTCAACAACGCAGATACGCAGTATTTT. This codes for CASSFNNADTQYF.

The chain links TRBV7-9 to TRBJ1-6; D not certain. Between the trimmed V and J ends, which lost 1 base and 4 bases, there was a span of 5 bases. The V gene's germline CDR1 is SEHNR and CDR2 FQNEAQ (reference sequence). The CDR3 consists of 14 residues. The CDR3 sequence: CASSLEQYNSPLHF. CDR3 DNA sequence: TGTGCCAGCAGCTTAGAACAGTATAATTCACCCCTCCACTTT.

This chain connects TRBV7-2 to TRBJ1-2; D uncertain. V was clipped by 2 bases and J by 4 bases, with 11 bases between them. Germline CDR1 SGHTA, CDR2 FQGNSA. This CDR3 is 14 amino acids long. The CDR3 region is CASSLNSEVYGYTF. CDR3 in DNA: TGTGCCAGCAGCTTAAACAGTGAAGTCTATGGCTACACCTTC.

The V call is TRBV7-8, the J call TRBJ2-7; D is ambiguous. The ends were cut back, 1 base at V and 2 bases at J, with 9 bases in the middle. Germline V CDR1 and CDR2: SGHVS, FQNEAQ. The length of the CDR3 is 14 residues. CDR3 sequence (DNA): TGTGCCAGCAGCTTAGGAGCCAGCGCCTACGAGCAGTACTTC. It encodes CASSLGASAYEQYF. The full variable domain, completed using reference TRBV7-8 and TRBJ2-7, is GAGVSQSPRYKVAKRGQDVALRCDPISGHVSLFWYQQALGQGPEFLTYFQNEAQLDKSGLPSDRFFAERPEGSVSTLKIQRTQQEDSAVYLCASSLGASAYEQYFGPGTRLTVT.

The chain couples TRBV7-9 to TRBJ2-3; 8 bases map to TRBD2. The CDR3 is 15 residues long. Trimming at V came to 5 bases and at J to 5 bases, leaving 9 bases not matched to a gene. Germline V gene data show CDR1 as SEHNR and CDR2 as FQNEAQ (reference sequence). CDR3 in amino acids: CASSATSGTGDTQYF. The CDR3 DNA sequence: TGTGCCAGCAGCGCCACTAGCGGTACTGGAGATACGCAGTATTTT.

The chain uses TRBV4-2 and TRBJ2-4; 8 positions agree with TRBD1. The germline V gene has CDR1 LGHNA and CDR2 YNFKEQ. After removal of 1 base from V and 3 bases from J, the junction contained 14 bases not matched to a gene. The CDR3 sequence is 19 residues long. CDR3 amino acids: CASSQVSGGAPTNKNIQYF. The CDR3 region has the DNA TGTGCCAGCAGCCAAGTGTCAGGGGGCGCCCCCACGAACAAAAACATTCAGTACTTC.

The J gene is TRBJ2-3, the V gene TRBV29-1, with D maybe TRBD1 (5 bases). The CDR3 is 13 residues long. The V and J ends lost 7 bases and 0 bases respectively, with 11 bases between them. Germline V gene lookup returns CDR1 SQVTM and CDR2 ANQGSEA. Here the CDR3 DNA reads TGCAGCGCAACGACAGCCAGCACAGATACGCAGTATTTT. Translation: CSATTASTDTQYF.

The chain has TRBV5-1 and TRBJ2-1, with 9 bases fitting TRBD2. The CDR3 covers 15 residues. The germline V gene encodes CDR1 SGHRS and CDR2 YFSETQ. With V trimmed by 0 bases and J by 2 bases, 0 bases remained unmatched. CDR3 nucleotide sequence: TGCGCCAGCAGCTTGGAGCGGGGGGCCTACAATGAGCAGTTCTTC. Protein product: CASSLERGAYNEQFF.

The chain joins TRBV5-4 to TRBJ2-5; perhaps TRBD1 as D (5 bases). This CDR3 is built from 14 residues. The germline V gene has CDR1 SGHNT and CDR2 YYREEE (reference sequence). Trimming cost V 9 bases and J 2 bases, with 17 bases left between them. The chain's CDR3 is CAIKGPERQETQYF. The CDR3 DNA reads as TGTGCCATCAAGGGGCCCGAAAGACAAGAGACCCAGTACTTC.

This chain uses TRBV3-1 (or the pseudogene TRBV3-2) with TRBJ2-7; D not resolved. Trimming took 4 bases from V and 3 from J, leaving 10 bases between them. This CDR3 contains 13 residues. Germline V gene sequence: CDR1 LGHDT, CDR2 YNNKEL (reference sequence). CDR3 amino acids: CASSPSNGYEQYF. The CDR3 nucleotides read TGTGCCAGCAGCCCTTCGAACGGCTACGAGCAGTACTTC.

This chain links TRBV5-6 with TRBJ1-3, with 12 bases lining up with TRBD1. Trimming at V came to 2 bases and at J to 8 bases, leaving 5 bases not matched to a gene. The V gene's germline CDR1 is SGHDT and CDR2 YYEEEE. This CDR3 has 15 amino acids. CDR3 sequence reads: CASSFLGQGAHTIYF. The CDR3 nucleotides are TGTGCCAGCAGCTTCCTGGGACAGGGGGCTCACACCATATATTTT.

The V gene is TRBV6-5, the J gene TRBJ2-7; TRBD2 matches at 13 bases. V lost 6 bases to trimming and J lost 3 bases; unmatched junction nucleotides: 2. Germline CDR1 and CDR2: MNHEY and SVGAGI. The CDR3 contains 14 residues. The CDR3 reads CASRLAGGIYEQYF. CDR3 coding DNA: TGTGCCAGCAGACTAGCGGGAGGGATCTACGAGCAGTACTTC.

This chain connects TRBV4-3 to TRBJ1-6; the match to TRBD1 covers 11 bases. J gave up 10 bases and V 0 bases, and 5 bases lay outside the gene matches. This CDR3 is built from 16 residues. Germline V CDR1 and CDR2: LGHNA, YSLEER. CDR3: CASSQDEDRGLSPLHF. The CDR3 nucleotides are TGCGCCAGCAGCCAAGACGAGGACAGGGGGCTCTCACCCCTCCACTTT.

As DNA, the CDR3 is TGTGCCAGTTGGGGACAGGGGGCTCAGCCCCAGCATTTT. Translating gives CASWGQGAQPQHF. V is TRBV28 and J is TRBJ1-5; TRBD1 agrees at 12 bases. The CDR3 is made up of 13 amino acids. Germline CDR1 and CDR2: MDHEN and SYDVKM. V was clipped by 9 bases and J by 6 bases; unmatched bases: 3.

V is TRBV18 and J is TRBJ1-4; D ambiguous. This CDR3 contains 14 residues. Trimming removed 1 base from V and 7 bases from J, with 10 bases in between. The germline V gene has CDR1 KGHSH and CDR2 LQKENI. The CDR3 coding sequence is TGTGCCAGCTCACCACGACAAGAGGGTGAAAAACTGTTTTTT. Its translation is CASSPRQEGEKLFF.

This chain joins TRBV27 and TRBJ2-2; D may be TRBD1 (6 bases). V lost 5 bases and J 5 bases, leaving 21 bases between the germline ends. The length of the CDR3 is 17 residues. CDR1 and CDR2 (germline): MNHEY, SMNVEV (reference sequence). In nucleotides, the CDR3 is TGTGCCAGCAGTCCGAGACCATACAGGGATGTAACCGGGGAGCTGTTTTTT. This sequence encodes CASSPRPYRDVTGELFF.

The genes are TRBV7-9 and TRBJ1-1; D unresolved. There are 15 residues in the CDR3. The ends were cut back, 2 bases at V and 5 bases at J, with 15 bases in the middle. Germline V gene data show CDR1 as SEHNR and CDR2 as FQNEAQ (reference sequence). The CDR3: CASSLSRVGRTEAFF. The CDR3 nucleotides read TGTGCCAGCAGCTTATCGAGGGTAGGGAGGACTGAAGCTTTCTTT.